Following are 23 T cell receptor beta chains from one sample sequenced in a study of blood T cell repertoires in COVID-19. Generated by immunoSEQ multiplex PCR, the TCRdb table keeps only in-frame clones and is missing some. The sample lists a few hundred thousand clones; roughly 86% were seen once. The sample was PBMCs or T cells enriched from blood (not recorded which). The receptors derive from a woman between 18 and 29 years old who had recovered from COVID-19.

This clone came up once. The CDR3 sequence is CASSLDQGHIGELFF. In DNA, the CDR3 is TGCGCCAGCAGCTTGGATCAGGGCCACATCGGGGAGCTGTTTTTT. The V and J genes are TRBV5-1 and TRBJ2-2; D perhaps matches TRBD1 (5 bases). The length of the CDR3 is 15 residues. Trimming stripped 0 bases from V and 7 bases from J, with 13 bases between. Germline V gene lookup returns CDR1 SGHRS and CDR2 YFSETQ.

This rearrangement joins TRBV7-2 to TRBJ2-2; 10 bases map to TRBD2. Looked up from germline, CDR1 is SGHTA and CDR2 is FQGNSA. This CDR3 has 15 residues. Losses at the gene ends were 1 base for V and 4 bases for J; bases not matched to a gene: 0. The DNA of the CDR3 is TGTGCCAGCAGCTTAGGACTAGCGGGCACCGGGGAGCTGTTTTTT. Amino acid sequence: CASSLGLAGTGELFF.

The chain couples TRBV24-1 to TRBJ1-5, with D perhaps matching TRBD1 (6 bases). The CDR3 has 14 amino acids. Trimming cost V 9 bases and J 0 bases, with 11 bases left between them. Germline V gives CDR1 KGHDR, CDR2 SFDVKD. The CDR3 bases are TGTGCCACCGGGGGGGCATATAGCAATCAGCCCCAGCATTTT. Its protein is CATGGAYSNQPQHF.

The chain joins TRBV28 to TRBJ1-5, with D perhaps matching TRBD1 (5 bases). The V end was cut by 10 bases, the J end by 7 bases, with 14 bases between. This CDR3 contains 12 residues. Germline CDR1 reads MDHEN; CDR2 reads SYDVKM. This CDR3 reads CATLRGLQPQHF. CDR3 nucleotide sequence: TGTGCCACCCTGCGGGGCCTACAGCCCCAGCATTTT.

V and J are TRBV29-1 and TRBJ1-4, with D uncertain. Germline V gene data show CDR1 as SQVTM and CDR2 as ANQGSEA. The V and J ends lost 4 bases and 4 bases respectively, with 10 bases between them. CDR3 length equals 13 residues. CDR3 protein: CSVAGSDNEKLFF. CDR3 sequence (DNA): TGCAGCGTTGCCGGGTCAGATAATGAAAAACTGTTTTTT.

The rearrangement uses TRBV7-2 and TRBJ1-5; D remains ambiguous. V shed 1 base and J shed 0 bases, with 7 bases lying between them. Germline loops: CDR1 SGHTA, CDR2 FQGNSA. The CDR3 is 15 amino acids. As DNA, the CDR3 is TGTGCCAGCAGCTTAGTAGTAGATAGCAATCAGCCCCAGCATTTT. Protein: CASSLVVDSNQPQHF.

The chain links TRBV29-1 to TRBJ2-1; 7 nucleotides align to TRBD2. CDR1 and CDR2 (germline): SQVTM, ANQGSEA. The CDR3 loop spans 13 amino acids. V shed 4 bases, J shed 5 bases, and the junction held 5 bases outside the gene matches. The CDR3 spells CSVAVAGDNEQFF. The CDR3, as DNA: TGCAGCGTTGCCGTGGCGGGGGACAATGAGCAGTTCTTC.

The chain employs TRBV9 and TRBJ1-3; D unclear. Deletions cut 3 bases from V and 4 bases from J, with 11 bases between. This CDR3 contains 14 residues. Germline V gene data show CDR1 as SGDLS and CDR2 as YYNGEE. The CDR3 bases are TGTGCCAGCAGCGGCGTCGGAGTAGGAAACACCATATATTTT. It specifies CASSGVGVGNTIYF. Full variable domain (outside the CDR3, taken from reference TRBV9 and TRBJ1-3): DSGVTQTPKHLITATGQRVTLRCSPRSGDLSVYWYQQSLDQGLQFLIQYYNGEERAKGNILERFSAQQFPDLHSELNLSSLELGDSALYFCASSGVGVGNTIYFGEGSWLTVV.

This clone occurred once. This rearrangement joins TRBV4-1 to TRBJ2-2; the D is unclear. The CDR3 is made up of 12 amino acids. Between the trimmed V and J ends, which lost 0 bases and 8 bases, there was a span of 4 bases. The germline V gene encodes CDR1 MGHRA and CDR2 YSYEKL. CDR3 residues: CASSQDGGELFF. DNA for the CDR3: TGCGCCAGCAGCCAAGACGGGGGGGAGCTGTTTTTT.

CDR3 region: CAVFRGTGNTIYF. DNA of the CDR3: TGTGCTGTCTTCAGGGGGACAGGAAACACCATATATTTT. J is TRBJ1-3 and V is TRBV28, with 7 bases fitting TRBD1. The CDR3 is 13 residues long. Germline assignment: CDR1 MDHEN and CDR2 SYDVKM.

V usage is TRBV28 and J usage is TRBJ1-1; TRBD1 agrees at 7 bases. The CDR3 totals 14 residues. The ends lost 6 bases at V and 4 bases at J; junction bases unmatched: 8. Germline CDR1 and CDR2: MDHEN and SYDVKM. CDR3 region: CASSLGQAGTEAFF. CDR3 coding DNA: TGTGCCAGCAGCCTAGGACAGGCGGGCACTGAAGCTTTCTTT.

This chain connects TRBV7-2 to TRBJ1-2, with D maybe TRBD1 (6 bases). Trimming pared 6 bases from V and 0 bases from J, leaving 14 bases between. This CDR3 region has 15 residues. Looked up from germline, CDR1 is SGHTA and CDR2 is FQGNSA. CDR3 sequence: CASRTGPEANYGYTF. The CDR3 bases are TGTGCCAGCAGAACAGGGCCGGAAGCTAACTATGGCTACACCTTC.

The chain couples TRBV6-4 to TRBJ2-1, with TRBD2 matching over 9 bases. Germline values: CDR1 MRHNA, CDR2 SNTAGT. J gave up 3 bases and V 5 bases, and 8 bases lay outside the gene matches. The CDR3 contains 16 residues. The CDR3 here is CASSSSSGVGYNEQFF. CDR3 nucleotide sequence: TGTGCCAGCAGTTCCTCTAGCGGGGTGGGCTACAATGAGCAGTTCTTC.

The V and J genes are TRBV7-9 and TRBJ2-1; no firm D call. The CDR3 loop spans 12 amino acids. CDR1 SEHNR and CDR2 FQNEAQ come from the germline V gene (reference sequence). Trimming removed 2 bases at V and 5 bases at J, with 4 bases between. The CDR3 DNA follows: TGTGCCAGCAGCTTAACTGACAATGAGCAGTTCTTC. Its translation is CASSLTDNEQFF.

CDR3 region: CASSAGWDTGELFF. The CDR3 DNA follows: TGTGCCAGCAGCGCGGGGTGGGACACCGGGGAGCTGTTTTTT. The genes are TRBV5-4 and TRBJ2-2; D is possibly TRBD2 (6 bases). V lost 4 bases, J lost 3 bases, and 10 bases lay in between. This CDR3 spans 14 amino acids. Germline values: CDR1 SGHNT, CDR2 YYREEE (reference sequence).

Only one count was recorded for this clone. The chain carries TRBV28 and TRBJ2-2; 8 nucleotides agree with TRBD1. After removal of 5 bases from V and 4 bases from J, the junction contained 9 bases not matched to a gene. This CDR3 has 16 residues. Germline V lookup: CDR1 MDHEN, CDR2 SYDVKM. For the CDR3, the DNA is TGTGCCAGCAGTCCCGAGGACAGGGTCCGCACCGGGGAGCTGTTTTTT. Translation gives CASSPEDRVRTGELFF. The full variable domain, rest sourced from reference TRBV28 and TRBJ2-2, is DVKVTQSSRYLVKRTGEKVFLECVQDMDHENMFWYRQDPGLGLRLIYFSYDVKMKEKGDIPEGYSVSREKKERFSLILESASTNQTSMYLCASSPEDRVRTGELFFGEGSRLTVL.

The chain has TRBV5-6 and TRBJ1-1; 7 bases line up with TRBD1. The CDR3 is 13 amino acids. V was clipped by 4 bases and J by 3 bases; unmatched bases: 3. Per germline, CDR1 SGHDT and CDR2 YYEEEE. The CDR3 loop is CASSPGGHTEAFF. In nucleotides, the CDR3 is TGTGCCAGCAGCCCAGGGGGACACACTGAAGCTTTCTTT.

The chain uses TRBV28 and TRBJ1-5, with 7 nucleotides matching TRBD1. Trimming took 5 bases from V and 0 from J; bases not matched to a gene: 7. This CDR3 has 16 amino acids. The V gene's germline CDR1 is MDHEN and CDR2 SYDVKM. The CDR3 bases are TGTGCCAGCAGTATAGGACAGGCATATAGCAATCAGCCCCAGCATTTT. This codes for CASSIGQAYSNQPQHF.

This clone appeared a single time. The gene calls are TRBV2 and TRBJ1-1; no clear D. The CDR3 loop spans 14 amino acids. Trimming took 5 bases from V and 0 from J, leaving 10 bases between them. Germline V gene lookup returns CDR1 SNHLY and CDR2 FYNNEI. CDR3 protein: CASSPRVMNTEAFF. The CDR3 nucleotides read TGTGCCAGCAGTCCCCGGGTCATGAACACTGAAGCTTTCTTT.

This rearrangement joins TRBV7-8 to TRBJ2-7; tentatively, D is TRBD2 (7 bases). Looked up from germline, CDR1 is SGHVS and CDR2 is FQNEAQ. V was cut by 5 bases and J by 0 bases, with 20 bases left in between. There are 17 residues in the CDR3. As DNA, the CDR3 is TGTGCCAGCAGCCCTTTATATGGGGGGGGCAGCTCCTACGAGCAGTACTTC. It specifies CASSPLYGGGSSYEQYF. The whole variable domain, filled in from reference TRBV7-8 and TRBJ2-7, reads GAGVSQSPRYKVAKRGQDVALRCDPISGHVSLFWYQQALGQGPEFLTYFQNEAQLDKSGLPSDRFFAERPEGSVSTLKIQRTQQEDSAVYLCASSPLYGGGSSYEQYFGPGTRLTVT.

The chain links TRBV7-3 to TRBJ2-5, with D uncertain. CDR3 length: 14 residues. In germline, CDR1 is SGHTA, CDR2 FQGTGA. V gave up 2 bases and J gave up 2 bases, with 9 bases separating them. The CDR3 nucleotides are TGTGCCAGCAGCTTATTGGGCAGTCAAGAGACCCAGTACTTC. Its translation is CASSLLGSQETQYF.

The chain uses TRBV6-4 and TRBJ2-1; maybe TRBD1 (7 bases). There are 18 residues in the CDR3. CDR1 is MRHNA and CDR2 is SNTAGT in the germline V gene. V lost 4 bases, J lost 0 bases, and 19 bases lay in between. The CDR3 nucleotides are TGTGCCAGCAGTGCGCGGGACAGCTCTTCTGGCTCCTACAATGAGCAGTTCTTC. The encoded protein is CASSARDSSSGSYNEQFF.

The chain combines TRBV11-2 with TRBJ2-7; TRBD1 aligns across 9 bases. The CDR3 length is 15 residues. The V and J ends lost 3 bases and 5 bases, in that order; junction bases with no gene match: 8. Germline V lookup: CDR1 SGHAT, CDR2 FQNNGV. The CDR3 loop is CASSLDRGSNHEQYF. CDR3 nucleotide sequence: TGTGCCAGCAGCTTGGACAGGGGATCGAATCACGAGCAGTACTTC.